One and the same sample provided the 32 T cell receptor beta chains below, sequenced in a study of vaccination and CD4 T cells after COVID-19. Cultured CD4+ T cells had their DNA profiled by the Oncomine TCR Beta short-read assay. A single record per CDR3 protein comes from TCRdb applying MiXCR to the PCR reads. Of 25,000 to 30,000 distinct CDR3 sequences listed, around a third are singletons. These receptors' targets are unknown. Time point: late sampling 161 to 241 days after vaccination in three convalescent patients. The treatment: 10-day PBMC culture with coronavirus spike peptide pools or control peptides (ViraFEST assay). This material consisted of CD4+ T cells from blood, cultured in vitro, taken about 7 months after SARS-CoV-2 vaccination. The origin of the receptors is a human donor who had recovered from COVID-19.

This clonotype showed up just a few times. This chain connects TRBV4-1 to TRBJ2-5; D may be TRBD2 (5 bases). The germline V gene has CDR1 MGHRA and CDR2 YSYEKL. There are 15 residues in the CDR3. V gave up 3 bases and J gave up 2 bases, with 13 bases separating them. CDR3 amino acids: CASSHADYAQETQYF. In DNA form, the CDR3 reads TGCGCCAGCAGCCACGCAGACTATGCTCAAGAGACCCAGTACTTC.

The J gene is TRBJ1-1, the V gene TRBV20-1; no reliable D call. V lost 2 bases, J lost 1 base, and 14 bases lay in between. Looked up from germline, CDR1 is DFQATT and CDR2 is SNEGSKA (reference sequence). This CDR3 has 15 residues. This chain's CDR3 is CSARSTLRANTEAFF. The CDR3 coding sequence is TGCAGTGCTAGATCCACTTTGAGGGCGAACACTGAAGCTTTCTTT.

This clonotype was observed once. The DNA for the CDR3 is TGTGCCAGCAGCCTCGGGGGGGGCGGTCAGCCCCAGCATTTT. This encodes CASSLGGGGQPQHF. The rearrangement joins TRBV28 to TRBJ1-5, with D perhaps matching TRBD1 (6 bases). Germline lookup yields CDR1 MDHEN and CDR2 SYDVKM. There are 14 residues in the CDR3. V was trimmed by 6 bases and J by 6 bases, leaving 15 bases between them. The full variable domain, rest sourced from reference TRBV28 and TRBJ1-5, is DVKVTQSSRYLVKRTGEKVFLECVQDMDHENMFWYRQDPGLGLRLIYFSYDVKMKEKGDIPEGYSVSREKKERFSLILESASTNQTSMYLCASSLGGGGQPQHFGDGTRLSIL.

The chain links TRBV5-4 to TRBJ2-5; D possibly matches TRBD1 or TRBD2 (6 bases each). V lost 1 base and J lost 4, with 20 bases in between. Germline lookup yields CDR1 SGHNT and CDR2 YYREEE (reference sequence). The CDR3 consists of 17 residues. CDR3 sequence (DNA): TGTGCCAGCAGCTTGCTCGCGGGCCTAAAGGGGGGAGAGACCCAGTACTTC. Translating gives CASSLLAGLKGGETQYF.

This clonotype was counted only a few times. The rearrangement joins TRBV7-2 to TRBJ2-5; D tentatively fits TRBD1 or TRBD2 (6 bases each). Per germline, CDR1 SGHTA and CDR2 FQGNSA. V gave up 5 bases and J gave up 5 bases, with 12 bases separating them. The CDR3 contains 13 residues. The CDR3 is CASSRGPRETQYF. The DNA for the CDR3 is TGTGCCAGCAGCCGGGGGCCAAGGGAGACCCAGTACTTC.

The chain's CDR3 is CASSLKVGSGDTQYF. DNA of the CDR3: TGTGCCAGCAGCTTAAAAGTGGGGAGTGGAGATACGCAGTATTTT. The chain has TRBV5-4 and TRBJ2-3; D possibly corresponds to TRBD2 (5 bases). CDR1 is SGHNT and CDR2 is YYREEE in the germline V gene (reference sequence). The V gene lost 2 bases and the J gene lost 5 bases, with 15 bases spanning the gap. The CDR3 has 15 amino acids.

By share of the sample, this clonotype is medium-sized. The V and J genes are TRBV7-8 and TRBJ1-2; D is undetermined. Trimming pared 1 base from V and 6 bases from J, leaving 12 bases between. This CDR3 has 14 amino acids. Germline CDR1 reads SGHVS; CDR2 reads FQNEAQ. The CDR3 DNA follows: TGTGCCAGCAGCTTAGATGGCACGGCTCATGGCTACACCTTC. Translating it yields CASSLDGTAHGYTF.

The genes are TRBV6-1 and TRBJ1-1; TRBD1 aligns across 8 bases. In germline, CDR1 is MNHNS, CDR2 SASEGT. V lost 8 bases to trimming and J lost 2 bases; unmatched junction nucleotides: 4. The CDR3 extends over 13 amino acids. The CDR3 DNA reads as TGTGCCAGCTTGGGACAGGTAAACACTGAAGCTTTCTTT. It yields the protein CASLGQVNTEAFF.

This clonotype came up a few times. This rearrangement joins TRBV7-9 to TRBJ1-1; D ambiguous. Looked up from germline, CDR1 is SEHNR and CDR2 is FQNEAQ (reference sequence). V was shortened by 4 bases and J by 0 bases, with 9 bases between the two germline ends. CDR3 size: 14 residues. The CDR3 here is CASSSLAVNTEAFF. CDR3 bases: TGTGCCAGCAGCTCTCTGGCGGTGAACACTGAAGCTTTCTTT.

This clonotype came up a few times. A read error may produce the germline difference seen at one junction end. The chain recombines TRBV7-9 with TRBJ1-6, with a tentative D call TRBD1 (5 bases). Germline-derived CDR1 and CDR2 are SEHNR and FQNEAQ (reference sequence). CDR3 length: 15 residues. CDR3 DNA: TGTGCCAGCACCTTATTTACAGGAGACAATTCACCCCTCCACTTT. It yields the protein CASTLFTGDNSPLHF.

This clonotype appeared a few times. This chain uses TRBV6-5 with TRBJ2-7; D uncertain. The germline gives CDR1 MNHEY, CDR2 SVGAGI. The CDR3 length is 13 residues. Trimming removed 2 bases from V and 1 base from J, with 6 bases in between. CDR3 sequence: CASSYQASYEQYF. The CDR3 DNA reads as TGTGCCAGCAGTTACCAGGCTTCCTACGAGCAGTACTTC.

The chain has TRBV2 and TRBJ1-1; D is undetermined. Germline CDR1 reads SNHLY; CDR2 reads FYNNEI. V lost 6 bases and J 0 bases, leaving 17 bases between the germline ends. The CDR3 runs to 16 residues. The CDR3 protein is CASSAPGQILNTEAFF. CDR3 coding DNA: TGTGCCAGCAGCGCCCCTGGGCAGATTTTGAACACTGAAGCTTTCTTT.

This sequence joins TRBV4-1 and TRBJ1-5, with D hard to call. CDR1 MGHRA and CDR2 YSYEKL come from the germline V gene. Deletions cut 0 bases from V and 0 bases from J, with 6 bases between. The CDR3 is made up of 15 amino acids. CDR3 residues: CASSQDRDSNQPQHF. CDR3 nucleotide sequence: TGCGCCAGCAGCCAAGACAGAGATAGCAATCAGCCCCAGCATTTT.

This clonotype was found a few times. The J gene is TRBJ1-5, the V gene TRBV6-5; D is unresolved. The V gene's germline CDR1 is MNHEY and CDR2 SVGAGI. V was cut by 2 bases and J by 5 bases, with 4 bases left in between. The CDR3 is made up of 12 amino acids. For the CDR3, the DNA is TGTGCCAGCAGTTACGTCGATCAGCCCCAGCATTTT. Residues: CASSYVDQPQHF.

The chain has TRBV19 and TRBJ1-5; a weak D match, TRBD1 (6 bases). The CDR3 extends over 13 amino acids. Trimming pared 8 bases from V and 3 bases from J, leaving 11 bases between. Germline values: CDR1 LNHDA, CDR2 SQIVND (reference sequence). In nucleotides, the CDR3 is TGTGCCAGTTCCGGACAGTCCAATCAGCCCCAGCATTTT. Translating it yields CASSGQSNQPQHF. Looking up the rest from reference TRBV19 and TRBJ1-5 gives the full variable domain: DGGITQSPKYLFRKEGQNVTLSCEQNLNHDAMYWYRQDPGQGLRLIYYSQIVNDFQKGDIAEGYSVSREKKESFPLTVTSAQKNPTAFYLCASSGQSNQPQHFGDGTRLSIL.

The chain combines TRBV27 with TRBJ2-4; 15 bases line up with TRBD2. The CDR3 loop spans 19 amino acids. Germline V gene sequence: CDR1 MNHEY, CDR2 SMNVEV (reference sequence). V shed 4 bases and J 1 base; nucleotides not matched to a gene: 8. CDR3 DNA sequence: TGTGCCAGCAGTTCTTGGACTAGCGGGAGGGGAGGGGCCAAAAACATTCAGTACTTC. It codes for CASSSWTSGRGGAKNIQYF.

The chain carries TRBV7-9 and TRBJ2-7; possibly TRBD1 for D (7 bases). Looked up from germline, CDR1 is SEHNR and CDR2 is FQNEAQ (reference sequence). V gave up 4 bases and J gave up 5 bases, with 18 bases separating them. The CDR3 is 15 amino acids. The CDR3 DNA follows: TGTGCCAGCAGCTCGCAGGGGGGAATTGGCAACGAGCAGTACTTC. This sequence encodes CASSSQGGIGNEQYF.

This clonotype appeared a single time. The CDR3: CASRDRQGPTYGYTF. The CDR3 coding sequence is TGCGCCAGCAGGGACAGGCAGGGGCCAACCTATGGCTACACCTTC. This rearrangement joins TRBV4-1 to TRBJ1-2; 7 bases are shared with TRBD1. CDR1 MGHRA and CDR2 YSYEKL come from the germline V gene. J was trimmed by 4 bases and V by 6 bases; bases with no gene match: 11. This CDR3 spans 15 amino acids.

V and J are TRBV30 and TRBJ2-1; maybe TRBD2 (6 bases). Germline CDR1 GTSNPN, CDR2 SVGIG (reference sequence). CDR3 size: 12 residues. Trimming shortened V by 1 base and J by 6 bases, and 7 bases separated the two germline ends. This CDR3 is CAWSAGLNEQFF. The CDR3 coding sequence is TGTGCCTGGAGTGCGGGACTCAATGAGCAGTTCTTC. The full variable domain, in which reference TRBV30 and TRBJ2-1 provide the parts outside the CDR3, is SQTIHQWPATLVQPVGSPLSLECTVEGTSNPNLYWYRQAAGRGLQLLFYSVGIGQISSEVPQNLSASRPQDRQFILSSKKLLLSDSGFYLCAWSAGLNEQFFGPGTRLTVL.

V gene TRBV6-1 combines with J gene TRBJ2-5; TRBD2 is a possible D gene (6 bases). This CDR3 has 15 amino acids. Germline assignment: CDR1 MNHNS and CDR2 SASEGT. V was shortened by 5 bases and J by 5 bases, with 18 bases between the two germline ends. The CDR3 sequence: CASSPSLRDFETQYF. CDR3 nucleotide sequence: TGTGCCAGCAGTCCGTCCCTCCGGGACTTTGAGACCCAGTACTTC.

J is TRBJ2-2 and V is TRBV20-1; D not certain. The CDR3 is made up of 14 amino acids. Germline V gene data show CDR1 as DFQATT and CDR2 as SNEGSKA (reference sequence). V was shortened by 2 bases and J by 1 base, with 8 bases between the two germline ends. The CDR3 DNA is TGCAGTGCTAGACAAACACAGAACACCGGGGAGCTGTTTTTT. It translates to CSARQTQNTGELFF.

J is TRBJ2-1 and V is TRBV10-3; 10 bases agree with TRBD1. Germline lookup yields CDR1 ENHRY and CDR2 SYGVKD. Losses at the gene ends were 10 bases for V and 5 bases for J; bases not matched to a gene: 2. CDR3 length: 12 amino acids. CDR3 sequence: CATGTGDNEQFF. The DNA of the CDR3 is TGTGCCACGGGGACAGGGGACAATGAGCAGTTCTTC.

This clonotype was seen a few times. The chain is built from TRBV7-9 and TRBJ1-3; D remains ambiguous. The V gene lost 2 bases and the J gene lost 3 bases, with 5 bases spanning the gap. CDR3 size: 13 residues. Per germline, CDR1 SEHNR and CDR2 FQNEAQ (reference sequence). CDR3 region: CASSLSGGNTIYF. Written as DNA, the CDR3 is TGTGCCAGCAGCTTAAGCGGTGGAAACACCATATATTTT.

The DNA for the CDR3 is TGCAGTGCTCCCGGGACCTACACAGATACGCAGTATTTT. Protein: CSAPGTYTDTQYF. The V and J genes are TRBV20-1 and TRBJ2-3; tentatively, D is TRBD1 or TRBD2 (5 bases each). Between the trimmed V and J ends, which lost 5 bases and 2 bases, there was a span of 11 bases. The CDR3 has 13 residues. Germline V gives CDR1 DFQATT, CDR2 SNEGSKA (reference sequence).

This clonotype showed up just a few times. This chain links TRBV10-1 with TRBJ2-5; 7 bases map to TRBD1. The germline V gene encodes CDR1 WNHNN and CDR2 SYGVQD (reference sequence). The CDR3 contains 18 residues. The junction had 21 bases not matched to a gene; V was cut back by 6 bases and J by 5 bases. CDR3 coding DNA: TGCGCCAGCAGCTATCCTATAACAGGGGAGAGTGAGGAGGAGACCCAGTACTTC. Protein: CASSYPITGESEEETQYF.

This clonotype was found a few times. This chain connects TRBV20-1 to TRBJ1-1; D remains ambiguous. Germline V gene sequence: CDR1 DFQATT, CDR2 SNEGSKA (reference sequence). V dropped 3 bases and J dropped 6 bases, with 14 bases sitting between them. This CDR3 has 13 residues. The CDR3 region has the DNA TGCAGTGCTAGGGCTAATTGGGAGGCTGAAGCTTTCTTT. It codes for CSARANWEAEAFF.

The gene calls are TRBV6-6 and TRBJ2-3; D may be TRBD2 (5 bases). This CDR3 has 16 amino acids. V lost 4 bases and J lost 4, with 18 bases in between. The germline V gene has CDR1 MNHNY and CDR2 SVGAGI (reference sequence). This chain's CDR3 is CASSLSGRVSADTQYF. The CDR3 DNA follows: TGTGCCAGCAGTTTAAGCGGACGGGTCTCGGCAGATACGCAGTATTTT.

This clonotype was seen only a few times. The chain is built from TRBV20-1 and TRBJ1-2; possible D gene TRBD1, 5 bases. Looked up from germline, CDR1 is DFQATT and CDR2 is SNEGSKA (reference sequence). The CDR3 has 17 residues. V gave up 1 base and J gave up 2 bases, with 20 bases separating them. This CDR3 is CSARVGNWDYRNYGYTF. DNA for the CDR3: TGCAGTGCTAGAGTGGGCAACTGGGACTACAGGAACTATGGCTACACCTTC.

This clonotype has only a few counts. The CDR3: CASSSGTSTDTQYF. The CDR3 DNA is TGTGCCAGCAGCTCCGGGACTAGCACAGATACGCAGTATTTT. The chain couples TRBV7-2 to TRBJ2-3, with TRBD2 as a possible D gene (6 bases). Trimming cost V 4 bases and J 0 bases, with 8 bases left between them. The CDR3 spans 14 residues. The germline V gene has CDR1 SGHTA and CDR2 FQGNSA.

CDR3 residues: CASRGTYEQYF. Written as DNA, the CDR3 is TGTGCCAGCAGAGGAACCTACGAGCAGTACTTC. The chain uses TRBV28 and TRBJ2-7; D ambiguous. The CDR3 runs to 11 residues. Germline CDR1 is MDHEN and CDR2 is SYDVKM. Trimming shortened V by 6 bases and J by 2 bases, and 5 bases separated the two germline ends.

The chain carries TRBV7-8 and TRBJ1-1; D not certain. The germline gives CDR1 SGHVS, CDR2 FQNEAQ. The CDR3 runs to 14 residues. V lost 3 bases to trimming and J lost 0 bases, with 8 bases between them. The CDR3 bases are TGTGCCAGCAGCTTGGGTAGGCTGAACACTGAAGCTTTCTTT. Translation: CASSLGRLNTEAFF.

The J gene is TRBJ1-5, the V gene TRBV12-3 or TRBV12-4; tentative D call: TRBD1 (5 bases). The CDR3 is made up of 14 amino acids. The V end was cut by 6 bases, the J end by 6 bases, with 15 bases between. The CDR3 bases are TGTGCCAGCAGGCAAGGGGTTCCGGGTCAGCCCCAGCATTTT. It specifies CASRQGVPGQPQHF.